Listed here are 14 T cell receptor beta chains from one sample, sequenced in a study of blood T cell repertoires in COVID-19. The data were produced by immunoSEQ multiplex PCR, yet TCRdb's version contains in-frame clones alone and is incomplete. The sample holds under 30,000 clones, 85% to 90% seen once. The source material was peripheral blood. These receptor sequences come from a human donor with active COVID-19. The donor label of this sample is uncertain.

For this clone: A junction end diverges from the germline sequence, so it may reflect a read error. The gene calls are TRBV7-7 and TRBJ2-5; no clear D gene. Looked up from germline, CDR1 is SSHAT and CDR2 is FNYEAQ (reference sequence). The CDR3 is made up of 15 amino acids. CDR3 loop: CASSLAVGGAETQYF. The CDR3 nucleotides are TGTGCTAGCAGCTTAGCCGTAGGCGGAGCGGAGACCCAGTACTTC.

CDR3 bases: TGTGCCAGCAGCAGGGGGGGCCGGCACTACCTCTCCTACGAGCAGTACTTC. Its translation is CASSRGGRHYLSYEQYF. The rearrangement links TRBV5-6 to TRBJ2-7, with a weak D call TRBD2 (7 bases). Trimming removed 4 bases at V and 0 bases at J, with 20 bases between. The CDR3 has 17 amino acids. Per the germline V gene, CDR1 is SGHDT and CDR2 is YYEEEE.

The J gene is TRBJ2-2, the V gene TRBV3-1 (or the pseudogene TRBV3-2), with 12 bases identical to TRBD2. V dropped 4 bases and J dropped 2; count of bases not matched to a gene: 17. In germline, CDR1 is LGHDT, CDR2 YNNKEL (reference sequence). The CDR3 loop spans 21 amino acids. This CDR3 is CASSPRLAGVSPRLNTGELFF. The CDR3 nucleotides are TGTGCCAGCAGCCCCCGACTAGCGGGAGTTTCCCCACGCTTAAACACCGGGGAGCTGTTTTTT.

The chain uses TRBV11-2 and TRBJ1-2, with D possibly matching TRBD1 (5 bases). The germline V gene has CDR1 SGHAT and CDR2 FQNNGV. V shed 1 base and J shed 1 base, with 16 bases lying between them. The CDR3 extends over 17 amino acids. DNA for the CDR3: TGTGCCAGCAGCTTAGCCTTCAGACAGAACCTTAACTATGGCTACACCTTC. Residues: CASSLAFRQNLNYGYTF.

V and J are TRBV6-1 and TRBJ1-2; TRBD1 aligns across 9 bases. CDR3 length: 15 residues. Looked up from germline, CDR1 is MNHNS and CDR2 is SASEGT. Trimming cost V 1 base and J 5 bases; bases outside gene matches: 5. CDR3 region: CASSEVTGGSYGYTF. The DNA of the CDR3 is TGTGCCAGCAGTGAAGTTACAGGGGGCTCATATGGCTACACCTTC.

This chain links TRBV30 with TRBJ1-6; 8 bases map to TRBD1. CDR1 is GTSNPN and CDR2 is SVGIG in the germline V gene (reference sequence). There are 16 residues in the CDR3. The ends lost 0 bases at V and 7 bases at J; junction bases unmatched: 8. This CDR3 is CAWSVSRGQKNSPLHF. In DNA, the CDR3 is TGTGCCTGGAGTGTATCCAGGGGGCAGAAGAATTCACCCCTCCACTTT. The full variable domain, its missing parts supplied by reference TRBV30 and TRBJ1-6, is SQTIHQWPATLVQPVGSPLSLECTVEGTSNPNLYWYRQAAGRGLQLLFYSVGIGQISSEVPQNLSASRPQDRQFILSSKKLLLSDSGFYLCAWSVSRGQKNSPLHFGNGTRLTVT.

The chain is built from TRBV3-1 (or the pseudogene TRBV3-2) and TRBJ1-5; D is perhaps TRBD1 (5 bases). With 1 base removed from V and 3 bases from J, the gap between germline ends came to 7 bases. The CDR3 loop spans 14 amino acids. Germline CDR1 reads LGHDT; CDR2 reads YNNKEL (reference sequence). The CDR3 nucleotides read TGTGCCAGCAGCCAAGCAGGGAACAATCAGCCCCAGCATTTT. The encoded protein is CASSQAGNNQPQHF.

The chain joins TRBV19 to TRBJ2-7, with D tentatively TRBD1 (5 bases). The CDR3 length is 12 residues. Trimming pared 4 bases from V and 6 bases from J, leaving 10 bases between. Germline loops: CDR1 LNHDA, CDR2 SQIVND (reference sequence). CDR3 residues: CASSSGASEQYF. For the CDR3, the DNA is TGTGCCAGTAGTAGTGGGGCTTCCGAGCAGTACTTC. Drawing the rest from reference TRBV19 and TRBJ2-7, the complete variable domain is DGGITQSPKYLFRKEGQNVTLSCEQNLNHDAMYWYRQDPGQGLRLIYYSQIVNDFQKGDIAEGYSVSREKKESFPLTVTSAQKNPTAFYLCASSSGASEQYFGPGTRLTVT.

This clone was counted only a few times. The genes are TRBV3-1 (or the pseudogene TRBV3-2) and TRBJ2-1, with unresolved D. Germline lookup yields CDR1 LGHDT and CDR2 YNNKEL (reference sequence). Trimming removed 5 bases from V and 7 bases from J, with 6 bases in between. The length of the CDR3 is 11 residues. CDR3 nucleotides: TGTGCCAGCAGCGAACATAATGAGCAGTTCTTC. It specifies CASSEHNEQFF.

This clone showed up just once. The gene calls are TRBV11-2 and TRBJ2-5; D is possibly TRBD2 (7 bases). Germline-derived CDR1 and CDR2 are SGHAT and FQNNGV. CDR3 length: 15 residues. Deletions cut 0 bases from V and 4 bases from J, with 12 bases between. The CDR3 reads CASSLDWGGGETQYF. CDR3 DNA: TGTGCCAGCAGCTTAGATTGGGGGGGCGGAGAGACCCAGTACTTC.

The DNA of the CDR3 is TGTGCCAGCAGCCAAACCGGAGGGGGCGTGTACGAGACCCAGTACTTC. It codes for CASSQTGGGVYETQYF. This chain links TRBV11-3 with TRBJ2-5; TRBD1 is a possible D gene (7 bases). The CDR3 is made up of 16 amino acids. CDR1 is SGHNT and CDR2 is YENEEA in the germline V gene. Trimming shortened V by 5 bases and J by 5 bases, and 21 bases separated the two germline ends.

The genes are TRBV3-1 (or the pseudogene TRBV3-2) and TRBJ2-7; 14 positions match TRBD2. Germline CDR1 and CDR2: LGHDT and YNNKEL (reference sequence). V shed 4 bases and J 3 bases; nucleotides not matched to a gene: 5. The CDR3 has 16 amino acids. The CDR3 region is CASSPGTSGGGYEQYF. For the CDR3, the DNA is TGTGCCAGCAGCCCTGGGACTAGCGGGGGAGGCTACGAGCAGTACTTC.

The chain carries TRBV6-5 and TRBJ2-1; D is ambiguous. This CDR3 is 13 amino acids long. Germline CDR1 is MNHEY and CDR2 is SVGAGI. V gave up 5 bases and J gave up 5 bases, with 10 bases separating them. This CDR3 reads CASSTSINNEQFF. CDR3 nucleotide sequence: TGTGCCAGCAGTACATCAATAAACAATGAGCAGTTCTTC.

The chain links TRBV7-8 to TRBJ2-7, with TRBD1 matching over 7 bases. The CDR3 runs 13 residues. Germline loops: CDR1 SGHVS, CDR2 FQNEAQ. Trimming cost V 1 base and J 5 bases; bases outside gene matches: 2. The CDR3, as DNA: TGTGCCAGCAGCTTAGACAGGGGCCACGAGCAGTACTTC. Its translation: CASSLDRGHEQYF. Based on the CDR3 plus reference TRBV7-8 and TRBJ2-7, the full variable domain is GAGVSQSPRYKVAKRGQDVALRCDPISGHVSLFWYQQALGQGPEFLTYFQNEAQLDKSGLPSDRFFAERPEGSVSTLKIQRTQQEDSAVYLCASSLDRGHEQYFGPGTRLTVT.